This record concerns one T cell receptor beta chain sequence. PCR employed 60 Vbeta and 13 Jbeta primers. Authors' analysis steps: Tens of millions of unique TCR beta chains, 9.5 million to 11 million of them shared, were counted by a later analysis. The repertoire was sequenced with immunoSEQ multiplex PCR; TCRdb's copy has only in-frame clones and lacks some. V, J and clone size reflect that table, while D and trimming were determined from the DNA. Its table records around 53,000 clones. The entry originates in a study of cytomegalovirus exposure and HLA in healthy donors. Study as a whole: Earlier results showed some 120 million unique TCR beta sequences derived from around 170 million T cells. When 350 to 500 donors were genotyped, approximately 81% of them were found to fall in the Caucasian-associated ancestry cluster.

V was cut by 7 bases and J by 7 bases, with 17 bases left in between. CDR1 LNHDA and CDR2 SQIVND come from the germline V gene (reference sequence). This CDR3 region has 14 residues. The rearrangement joins TRBV19 to TRBJ1-5; D not resolved. This TCR was sampled from a woman aged 25-40 years in good health and CMV-seropositive. The sample consisted of PBMCs. The CDR3 here is CASTTVGGQQPQHF. For the CDR3, the DNA is TGTGCCAGTACCACGGTTGGAGGGCAGCAGCCCCAGCATTTT.